This is a list of T cell receptor beta chains from one sample in a study of cytotoxic CD8 clonotypes in ibrutinib-treated CLL. Repertoires were generated with immunoSEQ multiplex PCR, while TCRdb's copy carries only in-frame clones and drops some. The repertoire holds some 140,000 clones, with roughly three quarters as singletons. The sample in question was PBMCs, obtained after 12 months of ibrutinib treatment. All receptors derive from a human donor with chronic lymphocytic leukemia. Both conserved end residues are trimmed from each CDR3. The D gene is left open where the match is weak.

>NA|TRBV5-1|TRBJ1-1
ASSPGTLNPEAF
>NA|TRBV18|TRBJ2-7
ASSPRRGGPSSYEQY
>TRBD1|TRBV11-2|TRBJ1-4
ASRAGTGVSTNEKLF
>NA|TRBV5-1|TRBJ2-3
ASSLTASTDTQY
>NA|TRBV7-6|TRBJ1-2
ASSDGTSPNYGYT
>TRBD2|TRBV5-1|TRBJ2-7
ASSLFGTRGEQY
>NA|TRBV2|TRBJ2-3
ASKRVAVTDTQY
>TRBD2|TRBV11-2|TRBJ2-7
ASSLWLAGAYEQY
>NA|TRBV6-5|TRBJ2-7
ASSYRGLDYEQY
>TRBD2|TRBV15|TRBJ2-2
ATSSASGINTGELF
>NA|TRBV19|TRBJ1-5
ASSIDWALGNQPQH
>NA|TRBV5-6|TRBJ1-4
ASSLRRDATNEKLF
>NA|TRBV18|TRBJ1-4
ASSPTGQSGEKLF
>TRBD2|TRBV4-3|TRBJ2-1
ASSQEVAGTSGRLNEQF
>NA|TRBV28|TRBJ1-3
ASSLGGSGNTIY
>TRBD2|TRBV6-5|TRBJ2-1
ASSFSGLLYNEQF
>NA|TRBV28|TRBJ1-2
ASSLSPGQVYGYT
>TRBD1|TRBV7-6|TRBJ2-7
ASSSETGSVYEQY
>NA|TRBV5-8|TRBJ2-7
ASSLDTYEQY
>NA|TRBV18|TRBJ1-5
ASSPDAGENQPQH
>NA|TRBV18|TRBJ1-2
ASSPPADGFYGYT
>TRBD1|TRBV5-1|TRBJ2-7
ASSSAGGQADEQY
>NA|TRBV25-1|TRBJ2-6
ASSEQATGANVLT
>NA|TRBV7-2|TRBJ2-1
ASSAHRAYNEQF
>TRBD1|TRBV27|TRBJ1-5
ASRERAGTGAGQPQH
>TRBD1|TRBV29-1|TRBJ2-7
SVRTGVYEQY
>TRBD1|TRBV19|TRBJ2-1
ASSRDRGSYNEQF
>TRBD1|TRBV19|TRBJ2-6
ATGTAPLVLT
>NA|TRBV5-1|TRBJ1-5
ASSLDGSGNQPQH
>TRBD1|TRBV5-5|TRBJ2-3
ASSLVWTGTDTQY
>NA|TRBV19|TRBJ2-3
ASRGGSSTDTQY
>NA|TRBV30|TRBJ1-4
ACTMGTTNEKLF
>NA|TRBV28|TRBJ2-1
ASISRGEYNEQF
>TRBD2|TRBV28|TRBJ2-1
ASSYRGGLYNEQF
>NA|TRBV7-9|TRBJ1-4
ASSLRREHNEKLF
>NA|TRBV11-2|TRBJ2-7
ASTKFHFYRPSYEQY
>NA|TRBV5-4|TRBJ2-7
ASSLVGGRDEQY
>TRBD1|TRBV2|TRBJ1-1
ASSLWGGQSRRRETEAF
>NA|TRBV4-2|TRBJ2-7
ASSQVGLSYEQY
>NA|TRBV9|TRBJ2-1
ATGTSYNEQF
>NA|TRBV19|TRBJ2-1
ASSRQVSPYNEQF
>NA|TRBV14|TRBJ2-3
ASRPGSSTDTQY
>NA|TRBV15|TRBJ2-3
ATSSFKLVRSDTQY
>TRBD2|TRBV5-1|TRBJ2-5
ASSLHRTSGRGYQETQY
>TRBD2|TRBV19|TRBJ2-2
ASTDKGLAGSNTGELF
>NA|TRBV5-1|TRBJ2-5
ASSSNQGRETQY
>NA|TRBV7-9|TRBJ1-2
ASSLVSGIKQVYGYT
>NA|TRBV16|TRBJ1-1
ASSHLGHLNTEAF
>NA|TRBV9|TRBJ1-1
ASSVEGREAF
>TRBD2|TRBV4-3|TRBJ2-7
ASSQRTSGSSEQY
>NA|TRBV5-4|TRBJ1-2
ASSAQLVNNYGYT
>NA|TRBV5-1|TRBJ2-3
ASSLGNSGITDTQY
>NA|TRBV5-6|TRBJ2-5
ASSLWTAETQY